This T cell receptor beta chain is from a study of cytomegalovirus exposure and HLA in healthy donors. Across the study: HLA-typed donors contributed approximately 92 million unique TCRs, which were held in an early data release.

This clone was counted a single time. Its target is unknown. Study observations and caveats: It was only CMV serostatus that was available as immune exposure information.

Trimming took 0 bases from V and 3 from J, leaving 9 bases between them. This CDR3 has 15 residues. Germline CDR1 and CDR2: SGHAT and FQNNGV. PCR employed 60 Vbeta and 13 Jbeta primers. The table came from immunoSEQ multiplex PCR; TCRdb's copy has only in-frame clones and leaves some out. Of about 110,000 clones in the sample, about 70% were seen once. This TCR was sampled from a woman aged 50 to 60 in good health and CMV-seropositive. Input material: PBMCs. The chain carries TRBV11-2 and TRBJ2-1, with D uncertain. The CDR3, as DNA: TGTGCCAGCAGCTTAGAGGTGGTCGGCTACAATGAGCAGTTCTTC. Residues: CASSLEVVGYNEQFF.